The clone carrying this T cell receptor (beta chain) was recorded a few times. The data stem from a study of cytotoxic CD8 clonotypes in ibrutinib-treated CLL. Produced via immunoSEQ multiplex PCR; TCRdb's table is partial and in-frame only. The sample records more than 60,000 clones, 75% to 90% being singletons. The receptor was derived from a human donor with chronic lymphocytic leukemia. Here the sequenced sample was PBMCs, taken after 24 months of ibrutinib treatment.

The CDR3 DNA reads as TGCAGCGTTGTCAAGACAGGGGAGACCCAGTACTTC. Translating it yields CSVVKTGETQYF. The chain links TRBV29-1 to TRBJ2-5, with 7 bases that match TRBD1. Germline values: CDR1 SQVTM, CDR2 ANQGSEA. V gave up 4 bases and J gave up 5 bases; unmatched junction bases: 4. The CDR3 totals 12 residues. Together with reference TRBV29-1 and TRBJ2-5, the CDR3 gives the full variable domain: SAVISQKPSRDICQRGTSLTIQCQVDSQVTMMFWYRQQPGQSLTLIATANQGSEATYESGFVIDKFPISRPNLTFSTLTVSNMSPEDSSIYLCSVVKTGETQYFGPGTRLLVL.